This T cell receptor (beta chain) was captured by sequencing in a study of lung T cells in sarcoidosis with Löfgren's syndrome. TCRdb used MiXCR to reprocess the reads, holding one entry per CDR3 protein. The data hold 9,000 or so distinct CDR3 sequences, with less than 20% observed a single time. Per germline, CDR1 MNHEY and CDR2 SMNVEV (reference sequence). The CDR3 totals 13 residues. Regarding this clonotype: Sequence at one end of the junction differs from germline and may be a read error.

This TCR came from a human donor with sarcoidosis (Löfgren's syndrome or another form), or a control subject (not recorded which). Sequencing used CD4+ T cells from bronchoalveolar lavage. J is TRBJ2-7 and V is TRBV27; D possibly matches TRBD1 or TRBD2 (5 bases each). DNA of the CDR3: TGTGCCAGCAGTGGGGCAGGGACGGACGAGCAGCACTTC. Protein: CASSGAGTDEQHF.